Sequencing of this T cell receptor (gamma chain) was carried out in a study of gamma delta lymphoproliferative disorders and STAT genes. Overall study context: Each gamma-chain library started from at least 50 ng of genomic DNA, using the LymphoTrack Dx TCRG Assay. Delta-chain libraries followed the EuroClonality-NGS standard operating procedure. Study results and caveats: Control T cells likely spanned varied maturation stages, whereas leukemic cells were skewed toward terminal effectors. Nearly all major patient gamma and delta clonotypes were public; only two gamma clonotypes were disease-private.

V shed 12 bases, J shed 1 base, and the junction held 5 bases outside the gene matches. The CDR3 is 12 amino acids. Per germline, CDR1 EGSTGY and CDR2 YDSYTSSV. The receptor sequences were amplified from genomic DNA of peripheral blood mononuclear cells. TCRdb re-called the multiplex PCR reads through CATT. The table has under 650 gamma-chain clones, about 29% seen once. By its share, this clone is medium-sized. Its antigen is undetermined. The genes are TRGV4 and TRGJP2. TCRdb carries no J gene annotation; the J gene was assigned here by matching the DNA with germline. The sequenced sample was blood. The clonotype originates from a human donor in good health. The CDR3 DNA reads as TGTGCCCCCGGTAGTAGTGATTGGATCAAGACGTTT. Protein sequence: CAPGSSDWIKTF.